The 6 T cell receptor beta chains below were found in one sample sequenced in a study of blood T cells in healthy people across ages. Together with a sample-barcoded 5' primer, a J-beta primer mix was included in a second PCR lasting roughly 6 to 12 cycles. TCRdb analysed the 5' RACE reads with MiXCR anew, one entry per CDR3 protein. The sample contains more than 700,000 distinct CDR3 sequences, about 46% of which appear only once. The sample was blood. Every receptor here comes from a man older than 75 in good health.

The chain combines TRBV7-7 with TRBJ2-4, with D perhaps matching TRBD1 (5 bases). The end of the DNA fits TRBJ2-7 better, so the J call may be wrong. CDR1 is SSHAT, CDR2 FNYEAQ, per germline (reference sequence). This CDR3 spans 16 amino acids. The CDR3 loop is CASSLDVGAPFYEQYF. As DNA, the CDR3 is TGTGCCAGCAGCTTAGACGTAGGGGCTCCTTTCTACGAGCAGTACTTC.

The V call is TRBV9, the J call TRBJ2-2; the match to TRBD2 covers 7 bases. CDR1 and CDR2 from the germline V gene are SGDLS and YYNGEE. The CDR3 contains 12 residues. V shed 8 bases and J 5 bases; nucleotides not matched to a gene: 3. In DNA form, the CDR3 reads TGTGCCAGTGGGAGGGATACCGGGGAGCTGTTTTTT. It translates to CASGRDTGELFF.

This chain joins TRBV4-3 and TRBJ2-3; 14 bases agree with TRBD2. Germline V gene lookup returns CDR1 LGHNA and CDR2 YSLEER. V was pared by 3 bases and J by 1 base, with 6 bases of the junction left unmatched. CDR3 size: 18 residues. The CDR3 coding sequence is TGCGCCAGCAGCCACCGACTAGCGGGAGGGGATGGCACAGATACGCAGTATTTT. Protein: CASSHRLAGGDGTDTQYF.

The V and J genes are TRBV5-5 and TRBJ1-2; 7 bases map to TRBD1. Germline loops: CDR1 SGHKS, CDR2 YYEKEE (reference sequence). The CDR3 runs to 14 residues. With V trimmed by 4 bases and J by 4 bases, 7 bases remained unmatched. For the CDR3, the DNA is TGTGCCAGCAGCCCCCAGACAGGGCCCTATGGCTACACCTTC. It encodes CASSPQTGPYGYTF.

The gene calls are TRBV5-1 and TRBJ2-2; D is uncertain. The germline gives CDR1 SGHRS, CDR2 YFSETQ. V lost 1 base and J 1 base, leaving 11 bases between the germline ends. CDR3 length: 16 residues. In nucleotides, the CDR3 is TGCGCCAGCAGCTTGTCAGCAGACAAGAACACCGGGGAGCTGTTTTTT. Translation gives CASSLSADKNTGELFF.

This clonotype was seen a handful of times. The chain is built from TRBV20-1 and TRBJ2-7, with a possible D match to TRBD2 (6 bases). V was clipped by 3 bases and J by 2 bases, with 11 bases between them. CDR3 length: 13 amino acids. The germline CDR1 and CDR2 sequences are DFQATT and SNEGSKA (reference sequence). DNA of the CDR3: TGCAGTGCTAGGGGGGGACTCGCCTACGAGCAGTACTTC. Its translation: CSARGGLAYEQYF.